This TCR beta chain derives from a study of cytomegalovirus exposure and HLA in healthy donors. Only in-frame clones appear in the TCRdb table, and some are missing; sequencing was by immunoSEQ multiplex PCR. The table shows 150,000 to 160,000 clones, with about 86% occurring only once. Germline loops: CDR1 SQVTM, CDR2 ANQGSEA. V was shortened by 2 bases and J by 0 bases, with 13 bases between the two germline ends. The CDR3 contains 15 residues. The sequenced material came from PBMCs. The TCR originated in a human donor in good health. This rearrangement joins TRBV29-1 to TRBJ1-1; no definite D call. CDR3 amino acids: CSVEQRRGVNTEAFF. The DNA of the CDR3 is TGCAGCGTTGAACAGCGGCGGGGTGTGAACACTGAAGCTTTCTTT.